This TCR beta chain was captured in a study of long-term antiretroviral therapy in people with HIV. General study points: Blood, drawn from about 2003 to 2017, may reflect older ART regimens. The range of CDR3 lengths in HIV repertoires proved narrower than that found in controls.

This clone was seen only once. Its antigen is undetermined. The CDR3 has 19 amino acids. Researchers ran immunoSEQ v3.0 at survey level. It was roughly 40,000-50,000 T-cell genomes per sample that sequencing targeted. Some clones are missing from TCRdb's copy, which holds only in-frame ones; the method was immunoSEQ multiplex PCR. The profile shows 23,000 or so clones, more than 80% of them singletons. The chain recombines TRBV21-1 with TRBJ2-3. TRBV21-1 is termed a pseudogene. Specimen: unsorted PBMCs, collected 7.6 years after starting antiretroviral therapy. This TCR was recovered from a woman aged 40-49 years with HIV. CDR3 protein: CASSKTHVWAATGADTQYF. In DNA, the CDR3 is TGTGCCAGCAGCAAAACACATGTCTGGGCAGCCACGGGCGCAGATACGCAGTATTTT.